Below, one T cell receptor (beta chain) is given with its context. Its specificity is not known. This specimen belongs to a study of identical twins. Study-wide points: High-abundance cord blood beta clonotypes had fewer insertions; memory repertoires showed none. Models came in too low on out-of-frame TCR alpha sharing in monozygotic twins. Its conclusions, products of cross-sectional statistical analysis, did not come from following the same donors.

One entry per CDR3 protein, called by TCRdb with MiXCR from the 5' RACE reads. The table includes about 500,000 distinct CDR3 sequences, more than 13% detected once. The germline V gene encodes CDR1 SGHTA and CDR2 FQGTGA. This CDR3 has 18 amino acids. V dropped 5 bases and J dropped 2; count of bases not matched to a gene: 12. This same sample was also taken into another study, of yellow fever vaccine responses in identical twins.

This receptor was taken from a young woman in good health. The specimen was CD4+ T cells sorted from blood. The chain links TRBV7-3 to TRBJ2-6; 7 nucleotides match TRBD1. The CDR3 coding sequence is TGTGCCAGCAGCCCTAATCGACTCACAGGGGCTGGGGCCAACGTCCTGACTTTC. Translated, it gives CASSPNRLTGAGANVLTF. Variable domain in full (rest from reference TRBV7-3 and TRBJ2-6): GAGVSQTPSNKVTEKGKYVELRCDPISGHTALYWYRQSLGQGPEFLIYFQGTGAADDSGLPNDRFFAVRPEGSVSTLKIQRTERGDSAVYLCASSPNRLTGAGANVLTFGAGSRLTVL.